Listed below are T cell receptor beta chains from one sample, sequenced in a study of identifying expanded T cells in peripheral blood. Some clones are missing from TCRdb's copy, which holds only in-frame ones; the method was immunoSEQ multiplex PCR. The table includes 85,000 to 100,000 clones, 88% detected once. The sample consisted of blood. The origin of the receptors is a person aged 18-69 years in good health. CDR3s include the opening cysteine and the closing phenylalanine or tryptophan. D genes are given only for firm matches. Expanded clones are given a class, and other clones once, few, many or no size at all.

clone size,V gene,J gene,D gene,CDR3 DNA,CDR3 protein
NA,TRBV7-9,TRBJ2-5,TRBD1,TGTGCCAGCAGCTTGTTGGACAGGGGTCGAGAGACCCAGTACTTC,CASSLLDRGRETQYF
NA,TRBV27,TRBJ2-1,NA,TGTGCCAGCAGTCCGCACTCCGCAGGTGAGCAGTTCTTC,CASSPHSAGEQFF
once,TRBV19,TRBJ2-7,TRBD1,TGTGCCAGTAGTATCAGGGGGCGAGTGGGCGAGCAGTACTTC,CASSIRGRVGEQYF
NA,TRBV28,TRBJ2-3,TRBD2,TGTGCCACCCATCAGATCGGACTAGCGGGGTACGATACGCAGTATTTT,CATHQIGLAGYDTQYF
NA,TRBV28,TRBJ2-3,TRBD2,TGTGCCAGCAGTGCAGGAGCGGGGGGGACACACACAGATACGCAGTATTTT,CASSAGAGGTHTDTQYF
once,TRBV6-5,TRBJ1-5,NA,TGTGCCAGCAGTTACTCGACGTACGGCCAGCCCCAGCATTTT,CASSYSTYGQPQHF
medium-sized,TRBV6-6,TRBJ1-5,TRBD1,TGTGCCAGCAGTTCCCAGGGGGAACGTCCCCAGCATTTT,CASSSQGERPQHF
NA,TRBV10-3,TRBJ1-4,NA,TGTGCCATCAGTGAGGCCTATTCCACTAATGAAAAACTGTTTTTT,CAISEAYSTNEKLFF
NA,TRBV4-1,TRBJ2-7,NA,TGCGCCAGCAGCTTAGGGGCGCTCACCTACGAGCAGTACTTC,CASSLGALTYEQYF
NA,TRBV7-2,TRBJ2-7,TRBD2,TGTGCCAGCAGCTTGGGACTAGCGGGGTACTACGAGCAGTACTTC,CASSLGLAGYYEQYF
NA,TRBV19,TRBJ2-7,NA,TGTGCCAGTAGTATGGACAGTATCTACGAGCAGTACTTC,CASSMDSIYEQYF
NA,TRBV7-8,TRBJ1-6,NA,TGTGCCAGCAGCTTAGTGTTCGGGTCTGAAAATTCACCCCTCCACTTT,CASSLVFGSENSPLHF
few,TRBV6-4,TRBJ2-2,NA,TGTGCCAGCAGTGATCGGGGTACCGGGGAGCTGTTTTTT,CASSDRGTGELFF
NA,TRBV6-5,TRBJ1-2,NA,TGTGCCAGCAGTACCCGAGGGCAGGGGAGAGGTGGCTACACCTTC,CASSTRGQGRGGYTF
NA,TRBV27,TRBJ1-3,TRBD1,TGTGCCAGCAGTCGACAGGGGGCCGGAAACACCATATATTTT,CASSRQGAGNTIYF
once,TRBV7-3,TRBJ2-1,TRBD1,TGTGCCAGCAGCTCCGGGACAGGGGGAAATGAGCAGTTCTTC,CASSSGTGGNEQFF
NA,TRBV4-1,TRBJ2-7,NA,TGCGCCAGCAGCCAATACCCCCCCGGGAGAGGTTTGATCTACGAGCAGTACTTC,CASSQYPPGRGLIYEQYF
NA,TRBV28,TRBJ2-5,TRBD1,TGTGCCAGCCGAACTACAGGGGGCGCTTTTAAGACCCAGTACTTC,CASRTTGGAFKTQYF
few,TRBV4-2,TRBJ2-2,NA,TGTGCCAGCAGCCAAGAAGGGCTGGACACCGGGGAGCTGTTTTTT,CASSQEGLDTGELFF
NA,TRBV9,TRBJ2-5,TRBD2,TGTGCCAGCAGCGAGGGGGGGCTAGCGGGAGAGACCCAGTACTTC,CASSEGGLAGETQYF
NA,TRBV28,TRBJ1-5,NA,TGTGCCAGCAGCTTACCGCCAGCCCAGGATCAGCCCCAGCATTTT,CASSLPPAQDQPQHF
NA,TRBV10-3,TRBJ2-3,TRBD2,TGTGCCATCAGTGAGTCAGCGGGGGGGCGAGATACGCAGTATTTT,CAISESAGGRDTQYF
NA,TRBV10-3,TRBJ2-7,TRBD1,TGTGCCATCAGTGGGGGTCCGGGACAGGGGCATAGGGAGCAGTACTTC,CAISGGPGQGHREQYF
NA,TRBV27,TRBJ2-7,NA,TGTGCCAGCAGGCGATCCGACTTCGGACGGCGGGAATACGAGCAGTACTTC,CASRRSDFGRREYEQYF
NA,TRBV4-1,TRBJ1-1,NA,TGCGCCAGCAGCCAAGCCAATCCGGGGCCACGCTTT,CASSQANPGPRF
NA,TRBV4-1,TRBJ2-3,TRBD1,TGCGCCAGCAGCCCGGGGACAGGGCATGCAGATACGCAGTATTTT,CASSPGTGHADTQYF
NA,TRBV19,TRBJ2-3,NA,TGTGCCAGTAGTAACCTACAGGACACAAATACGCAGTATTTT,CASSNLQDTNTQYF
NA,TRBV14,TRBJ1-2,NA,TGTGCCAGCAGCCAAGCCAGCTATGGCTACACCTTC,CASSQASYGYTF
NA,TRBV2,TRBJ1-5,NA,TGTGCCAGCAGTGAATTCAGGGTTCAGCCCCAGCATTTT,CASSEFRVQPQHF
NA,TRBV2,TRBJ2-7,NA,TGTGCCAGCAGTGCCCCCTTGGGTAGGAGCTCCTACGAGCAGTACTTC,CASSAPLGRSSYEQYF
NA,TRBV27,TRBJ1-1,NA,TGTGCCAGTAAATCCGGGGTCTCTACCACTGAAGCTTTCTTT,CASKSGVSTTEAFF
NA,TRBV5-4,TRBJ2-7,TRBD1,TGTGCCAGCAGCCAGAGACAGGGTAATGACGAGCAGTACTTC,CASSQRQGNDEQYF
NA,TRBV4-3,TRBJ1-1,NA,TGCGCCAGCAGCCAAGATCAGGGGCTGAGCACTGAAGCTTTCTTT,CASSQDQGLSTEAFF
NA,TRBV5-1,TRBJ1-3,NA,TGCGCCAGCAGCTTGCGGCAGGGAGGCTCTGGAAACACCATATATTTT,CASSLRQGGSGNTIYF
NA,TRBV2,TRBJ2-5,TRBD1,TGTGCCAGCAGCTCCCTAACAGGGGGTTGGGAGACCCAGTACTTC,CASSSLTGGWETQYF
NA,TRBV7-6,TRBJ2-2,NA,TGTGCCGCGGGGCTAGCGAACGGGGAGCTGTTTTTT,CAAGLANGELFF
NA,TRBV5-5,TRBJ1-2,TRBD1,TGTGCCAGCACCCCGACAGGGTTCTATGGCTACACCTTC,CASTPTGFYGYTF
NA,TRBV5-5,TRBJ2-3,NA,TGTGCCAGCACTCATCCGTCAGATACGCAGTATTTT,CASTHPSDTQYF
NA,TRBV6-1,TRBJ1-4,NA,TGTGCCAGCAGTCGAGGGGGGGGAAATGAAAAACTGTTTTTT,CASSRGGGNEKLFF
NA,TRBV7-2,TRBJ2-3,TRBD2,TGTGCCAGCAGCCGTAGCGGGGATAGCGGTGATACGCAGTATTTT,CASSRSGDSGDTQYF
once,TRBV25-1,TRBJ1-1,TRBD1,TGTGCCAGCAGTGGAGGGGACAGGGAGACTTTCTTT,CASSGGDRETFF
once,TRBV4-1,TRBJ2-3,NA,TGCGCCAGCAGCCACCCGCGAGGGGACACCACAGATACGCAGTATTTT,CASSHPRGDTTDTQYF
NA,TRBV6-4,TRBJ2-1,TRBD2,TGTGCCAGCAGTGACTCGACTAGCGGGGGGGCAGGGCAGTTCTTC,CASSDSTSGGAGQFF
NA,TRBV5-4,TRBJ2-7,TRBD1,TGTGCCAGCAGTTCTCCGGGACAGGACGACTACGAGCAGTACTTC,CASSSPGQDDYEQYF